A selection of T cell receptor beta chains follows, all from one sample in a study of blood T cell repertoires in COVID-19. Libraries were prepared by immunoSEQ multiplex PCR; TCRdb keeps only in-frame clonotypes and omits some of them. The table records 60,000 or so clones, 80% to 90% of them present only once. Sequencing was done on a sample of peripheral blood. All receptors come from a man in his fifties or sixties with acute or convalescent COVID-19. CDR3s include the opening cysteine and the closing phenylalanine or tryptophan. Each record gives: D gene, V gene, clone size, J gene, CDR3 DNA, CDR3 protein. D genes are given only for firm matches. Not every row has a clone size; where given, it reads once, few, many or a size class.

>.|TRBV18|.|TRBJ2-5
TGTGCCAGCTCACCGTCGGAGACCCAGTACTTC
CASSPSETQYF
>.|TRBV5-1|.|TRBJ1-1
TGCGCCAGCAGCTCCCCGGGTCAGAACACTGAAGCTTTCTTT
CASSSPGQNTEAFF
>.|TRBV19|.|TRBJ1-3
TGTGCCAGTCTCCCGGGGAGGACGCCCTCTGGAAACACCATATATTTT
CASLPGRTPSGNTIYF
>TRBD1|TRBV7-2|.|TRBJ1-1
TGTGCCAGCAGCTCACAGGGGGCAGGAGAAGCTTTCTTT
CASSSQGAGEAFF
>.|TRBV6-2/TRBV6-3|.|TRBJ1-2
TGTGCCAGCAGTTACTCGTCCCCTCCCTATGGCTACACCTTC
CASSYSSPPYGYTF
>.|TRBV29-1|.|TRBJ1-1
TGCAGCACCAAAGCAGGGGACCCGATGAACACTGAAGCTTTCTTT
CSTKAGDPMNTEAFF
>TRBD1|TRBV30|once|TRBJ1-1
TGTGCCTGGGGGACAGTTGAAGCTTTCTTT
CAWGTVEAFF
>TRBD1|TRBV30|.|TRBJ1-2
TGTGCCTGGAGCGTCGGAGGACAGGGGGGTTCACATGGCTACACCTTC
CAWSVGGQGGSHGYTF
>TRBD1|TRBV12-3/TRBV12-4|.|TRBJ1-2
TGTGCCAGCAGCTTGGGACAGGGATATGGCTACACCTTC
CASSLGQGYGYTF
>.|TRBV7-9|.|TRBJ1-4
TGTGCCAGCAGGGGGCTGGAAACTAATGAAAAACTGTTTTTT
CASRGLETNEKLFF
>TRBD1|TRBV6-5|few|TRBJ1-4
TGTGCCAGCAGTTACGGGGGGACAGAGAATGAAAAACTGTTTTTT
CASSYGGTENEKLFF
>TRBD1|TRBV7-8|.|TRBJ1-4
TGTGCCAGCAGCTTACCCGGACAGGGTACGGAACTGTTTTTT
CASSLPGQGTELFF
>.|TRBV11-3|.|TRBJ2-2
TGTGCCAGCAGTTCGGGACAAAGGACCGGGGAGCTGTTTTTT
CASSSGQRTGELFF
>TRBD1|TRBV6-4|.|TRBJ1-6
TGTGCCACTCTCGGACAGGGCTGGAGAAATTCACCCCTCCACTTT
CATLGQGWRNSPLHF
>TRBD1|TRBV19|.|TRBJ1-1
TGTGCCAGTAGTCGATCCGGGACAGGGGGCCGATGGACTGAAGCTTTCTTT
CASSRSGTGGRWTEAFF
>.|TRBV2|.|TRBJ1-5
TGTGCCAGCACCGGGTCTTTGAATCAGCCCCAGCATTTT
CASTGSLNQPQHF
>.|TRBV6-5|.|TRBJ1-1
TGTGCCAGCAGTTACCGCTGGGGGCAGCAGAACACTGAAGCTTTCTTT
CASSYRWGQQNTEAFF
>TRBD1|TRBV5-6|.|TRBJ2-4
TGTGCCAGCAGCTGGGGGACAGGGGTAACCAAAAACATTCAGTACTTC
CASSWGTGVTKNIQYF
>TRBD1|TRBV19|.|TRBJ2-2
TGTGCCACCGCAACCCTCGAAGGACAGGGGGCATCCGGGGAGCTGTTTTTT
CATATLEGQGASGELFF
>TRBD1|TRBV2|.|TRBJ2-2
TGTGCCGTACCTACCCCGGACAGGGGGCCCGGGGAGCTGTTTTTT
CAVPTPDRGPGELFF
>TRBD1|TRBV27|once|TRBJ2-1
TGTGCCAGCAGCCAAAAACTCCGCCCAGGGGGCTACAATGAGCAGTTCTTC
CASSQKLRPGGYNEQFF
>TRBD1|TRBV19|.|TRBJ2-3
TGTGCCAGTAGTGCGGTAATGGGACAGCGCACAGATACGCAGTATTTT
CASSAVMGQRTDTQYF
>.|TRBV7-9|.|TRBJ2-1
TGTGCCAGCAGAAGGGACACCCACAATGAGCAGTTCTTC
CASRRDTHNEQFF
>.|TRBV14|.|TRBJ2-2
TGTGCCAGCAGCTCCCGCGGGACAGCTATCGCCGGGGAGCTGTTTTTT
CASSSRGTAIAGELFF
>TRBD1|TRBV30|.|TRBJ1-6
TGTGCCTGGACCGGGACAGGGGGCTCACCCCTCCACTTT
CAWTGTGGSPLHF
>TRBD1|TRBV10-3|.|TRBJ1-5
TGTGCCATCAGTGGAGGGACAGGGTCCCATCAGCCCCAGCATTTT
CAISGGTGSHQPQHF
>TRBD1|TRBV7-9|.|TRBJ1-1
TGTGCCAGCAGCTTAGTGACAGGGAGAGTTACTGAAGCTTTCTTT
CASSLVTGRVTEAFF
>.|TRBV7-2|.|TRBJ2-5
TGTGCCAGCAGCTTAGAAGGACGGGGGGCAGGGGAGACCCAGTACTTC
CASSLEGRGAGETQYF
>TRBD1|TRBV6-1|once|TRBJ1-3
TGTGCCAGCAGTGAAGCGCGTTGGACAGGGGGCGCTGGAAACACCATATATTTT
CASSEARWTGGAGNTIYF
>TRBD1|TRBV3-1/TRBV3-2|.|TRBJ1-6
TGTGCCAGCAGCGTCGGGACAGTAAGGTCACCCCTCCACTTT
CASSVGTVRSPLHF
>.|TRBV7-2|.|TRBJ1-2
TGTGCCAGCAGCTATCAGGGAAGGCTTTCTGGGGGCTACACCTTC
CASSYQGRLSGGYTF
>.|TRBV7-9|.|TRBJ1-2
TGTGCCAGCAGCTTAGCGCTCGACAGGCTCCATGGCTACACCTTC
CASSLALDRLHGYTF
>.|TRBV7-8|.|TRBJ1-5
TGTGCTAGCAGCCCCCGGACAGACTTTAGCAATCAGCCCCAGCATTTT
CASSPRTDFSNQPQHF
>TRBD2|TRBV5-4|few|TRBJ2-2
TGTGCCAGCAGCTGGGGAGGGACCAAACCCGGGGAGCTGTTTTTT
CASSWGGTKPGELFF
>TRBD1|TRBV5-1|.|TRBJ1-2
TGCGCCAGCAGCTGGGCCGGGGACAGGGCCTATGGCTACACCTTC
CASSWAGDRAYGYTF
>.|TRBV6-1|.|TRBJ2-3
TGTGCCAGCAGTGACAGGATGCAGGGGCGCACAGATACGCAGTATTTT
CASSDRMQGRTDTQYF
>TRBD1|TRBV15|.|TRBJ1-4
TGTGCCACCCGACAGGGTAGGGAAAAACTGTTTTTT
CATRQGREKLFF
>.|TRBV29-1|once|TRBJ1-3
TGCAGCGTTGAAAGGGGGACAGGAAACACCATATATTTT
CSVERGTGNTIYF
>TRBD2|TRBV28|.|TRBJ2-1
TGTGCCAGCAGCCTAGCGGGGGGGAGTGGTGAGCAGTTCTTC
CASSLAGGSGEQFF
>TRBD2|TRBV7-8|.|TRBJ2-3
TGTGCCAGCAGCTTAGGGACTAGCGGGGCTTCAGATACGCAGTATTTT
CASSLGTSGASDTQYF
>.|TRBV2|.|TRBJ1-2
TGTGCCAGCAGGATGGGCCTCTATGGCTACACCTTC
CASRMGLYGYTF
>TRBD1|TRBV3-1/TRBV3-2|.|TRBJ1-1
TGTGCCAGCAGCGCGGGGACAGATAATGAAGCTTTCTTT
CASSAGTDNEAFF
>.|TRBV5-1|.|TRBJ1-1
TGCGCCAGCAGCCAAATTCTATATACGGGGGGCACTGAAGCTTTCTTT
CASSQILYTGGTEAFF
>.|TRBV11-3|.|TRBJ1-1
TGTGCCAGCAGCTTAAACGGGTTTACTGAAGCTTTCTTT
CASSLNGFTEAFF
>.|TRBV15|.|TRBJ1-3
TGTGCCACCAGCAAGGATGACTATTCCTCTGGAAACACCATATATTTT
CATSKDDYSSGNTIYF
>.|TRBV6-4|.|TRBJ2-1
TGTGCCAGCAGTGAAAGGGGGACGGCAAGCTCCTACAATGAGCAGTTCTTC
CASSERGTASSYNEQFF
>.|TRBV30|.|TRBJ2-6
TGTGCCTGGAGCCTAGGAGGGTCTGGGGCCAACGTCCTGACTTTC
CAWSLGGSGANVLTF
>.|TRBV10-3|few|TRBJ1-5
TGTGCCATCAGTGAAGGGGGGGTAAGCAATCAGCCCCAGCATTTT
CAISEGGVSNQPQHF
>TRBD1|TRBV3-1/TRBV3-2|.|TRBJ2-7
TGTGCCAGCAGCCTCCGGGACAGGACCTACGAGCAGTACTTC
CASSLRDRTYEQYF
>.|TRBV6-4|.|TRBJ1-1
TGTGCCAGCAGTTTAAATGGCATGAACACTGAAGCTTTCTTT
CASSLNGMNTEAFF
>.|TRBV12-3/TRBV12-4|.|TRBJ1-1
TGTGCCAGTTCGACAGCCATGAACACTGAAGCTTTCTTT
CASSTAMNTEAFF
>TRBD1|TRBV2|few|TRBJ1-5
TGTGCCAGCGGGACAGGGAGGGGGGATAGCAATCAGCCCCAGCATTTT
CASGTGRGDSNQPQHF
>.|TRBV5-1|.|TRBJ2-5
TGCGCCAGCAGCTTGGCCCCGGTACAGGGATGGGGAGAGACCCAGTACTTC
CASSLAPVQGWGETQYF
>.|TRBV11-2|.|TRBJ1-5
TGTGCCAGCAGCTTAGAGGCAGGGTTGGCCAATCAGCCCCAGCATTTT
CASSLEAGLANQPQHF
>.|TRBV5-8|.|TRBJ2-3
TGTGCCAGCAGACGTGGGGGGGCGGATACGCAGTATTTT
CASRRGGADTQYF